What follows are 17 T cell receptor beta chains derived from one specimen sequenced in a study of blood T cell repertoires in COVID-19. Only in-frame clones appear in the TCRdb table, and some are missing; sequencing was by immunoSEQ multiplex PCR. Of 200,000 to 250,000 clones in the sample, approximately 90% are singletons; the top ten hold more than 3.5%. Input material: PBMCs or T cells enriched from blood (not recorded which). These TCRs come from a woman in her twenties or thirties who had recovered from COVID-19.

This chain joins TRBV19 and TRBJ2-3; 7 nucleotides line up with TRBD2. The V segment lost 4 bases and the J segment 9 bases; nucleotides outside the gene matches: 10. Germline assignment: CDR1 LNHDA and CDR2 SQIVND (reference sequence). The CDR3 totals 14 residues. CDR3 in DNA: TGTGCCAGTAGTACGGGAGGACTGAGAGGCACGCAGTATTTT. Amino acids: CASSTGGLRGTQYF.

V gene TRBV18 combines with J gene TRBJ1-5; no definite D call. From germline, CDR1 is KGHSH and CDR2 LQKENI. The germline V and J ends were trimmed by 3 bases and 6 bases, with 9 bases remaining between them. The CDR3 loop spans 13 amino acids. The CDR3 region is CASSPVASQPQHF. Here the CDR3 DNA reads TGTGCCAGCTCACCCGTAGCATCTCAGCCCCAGCATTTT.

As to this clone: The sample contains more than one DNA sequence encoding this CDR3. The chain recombines TRBV19 with TRBJ1-5; 7 nucleotides match TRBD1. CDR3 size: 14 residues. Germline V CDR1 and CDR2: LNHDA, SQIVND (reference sequence). With V trimmed by 2 bases and J by 2 bases, 0 bases remained unmatched. CDR3 nucleotide sequence: TGTGCCAGTAGTATAACAGGGGGCAATCAGCCCCAGCATTTT. Protein: CASSITGGNQPQHF.

V usage is TRBV6-5 and J usage is TRBJ1-2; perhaps TRBD1 as D (5 bases). The germline V gene has CDR1 MNHEY and CDR2 SVGAGI. CDR3 length: 15 amino acids. Trimming removed 5 bases from V and 0 bases from J, with 13 bases in between. CDR3 sequence (DNA): TGTGCCAGCAGTCCCTACACGACAGCTAACTATGGCTACACCTTC. It encodes CASSPYTTANYGYTF.

The gene calls are TRBV11-2 and TRBJ1-3, with unresolved D. Between the trimmed V and J ends, which lost 5 bases and 0 bases, there was a span of 11 bases. This CDR3 spans 15 amino acids. Looked up from germline, CDR1 is SGHAT and CDR2 is FQNNGV. CDR3 sequence: CASSAGPGSGNTIYF. The CDR3 DNA reads TGTGCCAGCAGCGCAGGCCCAGGCTCTGGAAACACCATATATTTT.

V gene TRBV28 combines with J gene TRBJ2-7, with TRBD1 matching over 8 bases. Unmatched junction bases numbered 9, after V lost 3 bases and J lost 11 bases. The CDR3 length is 13 residues. CDR1 MDHEN and CDR2 SYDVKM come from the germline V gene. The CDR3 is CASSFRLPGQEYF. CDR3 DNA sequence: TGTGCCAGCAGTTTCCGACTCCCGGGACAGGAGTACTTC.

The chain carries TRBV5-6 and TRBJ2-5, with 8 bases aligning to TRBD1. The germline V gene has CDR1 SGHDT and CDR2 YYEEEE. V was clipped by 4 bases and J by 7 bases; unmatched bases: 12. The CDR3 runs to 15 residues. DNA of the CDR3: TGTGCCAGCAGCCAAAGGGACAGGCCAGCGGGGACCCAGTACTTC. Translated, it gives CASSQRDRPAGTQYF.

J is TRBJ2-7 and V is TRBV19; maybe TRBD2 (6 bases). Per germline, CDR1 LNHDA and CDR2 SQIVND (reference sequence). The CDR3 length is 15 residues. The V end lost 6 bases, the J end lost 2 bases, and 17 bases lay between the germline ends. The CDR3 region has the DNA TGTGCCAGTAGCCCAACCACGGGAGTACCCTACGAGCAGTACTTC. It specifies CASSPTTGVPYEQYF.

V gene TRBV5-1 combines with J gene TRBJ2-7; D uncertain. V lost 7 bases and J 6 bases, leaving 17 bases between the germline ends. The CDR3 covers 13 residues. Germline CDR1 and CDR2: SGHRS and YFSETQ. Written as DNA, the CDR3 is TGCGCCAGCGCTACTGACACCCACGGCGAGCAGTACTTC. Amino acid sequence: CASATDTHGEQYF.

The chain couples TRBV19 to TRBJ2-3; 8 nucleotides line up with TRBD1. Germline lookup yields CDR1 LNHDA and CDR2 SQIVND (reference sequence). The CDR3 has 14 residues. The ends lost 4 bases at V and 8 bases at J; junction bases unmatched: 8. The CDR3 DNA follows: TGTGCCAGTAGTAACAGGGGGGCCGGTCTTACGCAGTATTTT. Encoded protein: CASSNRGAGLTQYF.

The chain has TRBV5-4 and TRBJ2-1, with D unclear. CDR1 is SGHNT and CDR2 is YYREEE in the germline V gene (reference sequence). Trimming took off 1 base at V and 5 bases at J, with 10 bases between the two ends. The CDR3 is made up of 14 amino acids. This chain's CDR3 is CASSLTTKDNEQFF. Here the CDR3 DNA reads TGTGCCAGCAGCTTGACAACTAAGGACAATGAGCAGTTCTTC. Full variable domain (missing parts from reference TRBV5-4 and TRBJ2-1): ETGVTQSPTHLIKTRGQQVTLRCSSQSGHNTVSWYQQALGQGPQFIFQYYREEENGRGNFPPRFSGLQFPNYSSELNVNALELDDSALYLCASSLTTKDNEQFFGPGTRLTVL.

The chain combines TRBV2 with TRBJ1-5; a possible D gene is TRBD1 (5 bases). V was cut by 7 bases and J by 10 bases, with 11 bases left in between. Germline V gives CDR1 SNHLY, CDR2 FYNNEI. The CDR3 is 11 residues long. CDR3 sequence reads: CASTLGGPQHF. Here the CDR3 DNA reads TGTGCCAGCACTTTGGGGGGTCCCCAGCATTTT. Variable domain in full (rest from reference TRBV2 and TRBJ1-5): EPEVTQTPSHQVTQMGQEVILRCVPISNHLYFYWYRQILGQKVEFLVSFYNNEISEKSEIFDDQFSVERPDGSNFTLKIRSTKLEDSAMYFCASTLGGPQHFGDGTRLSIL.

The V and J genes are TRBV18 and TRBJ1-2; 7 nucleotides line up with TRBD1. Germline values: CDR1 KGHSH, CDR2 LQKENI. V was clipped by 5 bases and J by 4 bases; unmatched bases: 10. The CDR3 is made up of 15 amino acids. DNA for the CDR3: TGTGCCAGCTCAGACGGACAGGCCGTATCCTATGGCTACACCTTC. Amino acid sequence: CASSDGQAVSYGYTF.

The chain is built from TRBV7-2 and TRBJ2-2; D might be TRBD2 (5 bases). The CDR3 contains 14 residues. The ends were cut back, 4 bases at V and 4 bases at J, with 10 bases in the middle. Looked up from germline, CDR1 is SGHTA and CDR2 is FQGNSA. CDR3 protein: CASSSWGATGELFF. The CDR3 coding sequence is TGTGCCAGCAGCTCCTGGGGAGCCACCGGGGAGCTGTTTTTT.

This clone was counted only a few times. The rearrangement joins TRBV7-2 to TRBJ1-1; no firm D call. Looked up from germline, CDR1 is SGHTA and CDR2 is FQGNSA. The CDR3 extends over 13 amino acids. Trimming shortened V by 5 bases and J by 0 bases, and 7 bases separated the two germline ends. The CDR3 DNA reads as TGTGCCAGCAGCCGCGAGATGAACACTGAAGCTTTCTTT. Its protein is CASSREMNTEAFF. The full variable domain, rest sourced from reference TRBV7-2 and TRBJ1-1, is GAGVSQSPSNKVTEKGKDVELRCDPISGHTALYWYRQSLGQGLEFLIYFQGNSAPDKSGLPSDRFSAERTGGSVSTLTIQRTQQEDSAVYLCASSREMNTEAFFGQGTRLTVV.

The gene calls are TRBV5-1 and TRBJ2-7; 8 bases are shared with TRBD2. CDR3 length: 15 amino acids. Trimming removed 0 bases from V and 1 base from J; junction bases left unmatched: 3. Germline V gene sequence: CDR1 SGHRS, CDR2 YFSETQ. CDR3 residues: CASSLVSGGSYEQYF. For the CDR3, the DNA is TGCGCCAGCAGCTTGGTGTCGGGAGGGTCCTACGAGCAGTACTTC.

The CDR3 coding sequence is TGTGCAGGGACAGAAGTAAATTCACCCCTCCACTTT. Translating gives CAGTEVNSPLHF. The V gene is TRBV30, the J gene TRBJ1-6; 7 nucleotides align to TRBD1. From germline, CDR1 is GTSNPN and CDR2 SVGIG (reference sequence). This CDR3 has 12 residues.